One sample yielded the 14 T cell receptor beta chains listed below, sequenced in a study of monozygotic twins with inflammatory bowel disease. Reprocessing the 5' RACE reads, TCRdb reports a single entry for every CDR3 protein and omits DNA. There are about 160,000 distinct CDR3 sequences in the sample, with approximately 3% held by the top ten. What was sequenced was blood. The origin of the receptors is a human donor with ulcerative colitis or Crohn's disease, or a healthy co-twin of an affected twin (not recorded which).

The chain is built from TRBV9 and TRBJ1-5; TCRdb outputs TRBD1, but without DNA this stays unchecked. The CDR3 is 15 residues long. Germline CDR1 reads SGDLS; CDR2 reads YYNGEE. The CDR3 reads CASSVGYRADQPQHF.

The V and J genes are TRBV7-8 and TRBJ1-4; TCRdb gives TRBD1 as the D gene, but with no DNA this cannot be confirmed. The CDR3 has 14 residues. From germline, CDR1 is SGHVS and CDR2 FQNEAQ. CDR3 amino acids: CATRWGTGDEKLFF.

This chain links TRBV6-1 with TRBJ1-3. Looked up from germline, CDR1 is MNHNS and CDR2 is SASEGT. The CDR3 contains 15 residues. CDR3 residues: CASSEPPSSGNTIYF.

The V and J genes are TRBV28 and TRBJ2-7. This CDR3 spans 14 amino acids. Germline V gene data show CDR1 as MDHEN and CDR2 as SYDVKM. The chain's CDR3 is CASSLGQRTYEQYF.

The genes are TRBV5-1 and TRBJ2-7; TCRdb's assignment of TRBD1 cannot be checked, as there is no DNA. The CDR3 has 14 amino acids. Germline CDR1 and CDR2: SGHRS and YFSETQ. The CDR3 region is CASSWRGQGDEQYF.

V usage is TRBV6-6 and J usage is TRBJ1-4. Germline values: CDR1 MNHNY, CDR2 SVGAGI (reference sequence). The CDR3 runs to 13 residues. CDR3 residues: CASRGVTNEKLFF.

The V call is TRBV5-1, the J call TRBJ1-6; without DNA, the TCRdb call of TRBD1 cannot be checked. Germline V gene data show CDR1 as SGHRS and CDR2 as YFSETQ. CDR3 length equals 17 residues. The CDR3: CASSLFSVRQANSPLHF.

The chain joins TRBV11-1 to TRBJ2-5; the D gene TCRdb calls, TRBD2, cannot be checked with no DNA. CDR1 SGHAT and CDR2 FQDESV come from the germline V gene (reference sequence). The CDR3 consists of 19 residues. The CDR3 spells CASSTTSGKSPDRPETQYF.

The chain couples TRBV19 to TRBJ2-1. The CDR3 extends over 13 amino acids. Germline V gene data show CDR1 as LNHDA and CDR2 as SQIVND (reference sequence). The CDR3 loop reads CASSIIEVGEQFF.

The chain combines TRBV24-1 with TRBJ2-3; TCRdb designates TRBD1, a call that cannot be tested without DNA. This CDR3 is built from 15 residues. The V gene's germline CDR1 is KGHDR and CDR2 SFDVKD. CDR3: CATSDLRGDQELQYF.

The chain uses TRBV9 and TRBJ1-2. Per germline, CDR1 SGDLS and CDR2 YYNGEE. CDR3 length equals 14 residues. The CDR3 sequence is CASSLGGGRRGYTF.

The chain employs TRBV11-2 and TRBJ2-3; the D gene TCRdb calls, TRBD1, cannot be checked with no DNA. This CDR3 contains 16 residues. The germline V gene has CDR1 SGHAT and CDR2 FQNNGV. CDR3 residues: CASSWGAQLPTDTQYF. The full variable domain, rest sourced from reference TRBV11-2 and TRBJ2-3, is EAGVAQSPRYKIIEKRQSVAFWCNPISGHATLYWYQQILGQGPKLLIQFQNNGVVDDSQLPKDRFSAERLKGVDSTLKIQPAKLEDSAVYLCASSWGAQLPTDTQYFGPGTRLTVL.

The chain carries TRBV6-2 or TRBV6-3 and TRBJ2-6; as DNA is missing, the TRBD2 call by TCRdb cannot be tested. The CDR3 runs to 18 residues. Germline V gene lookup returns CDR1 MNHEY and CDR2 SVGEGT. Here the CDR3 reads CASSYMGGRVSGANVLTF.

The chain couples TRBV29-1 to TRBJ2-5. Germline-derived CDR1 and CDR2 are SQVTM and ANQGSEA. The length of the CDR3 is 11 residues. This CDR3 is CSVLVGETQYF. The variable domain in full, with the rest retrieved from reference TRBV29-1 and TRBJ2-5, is SAVISQKPSRDICQRGTSLTIQCQVDSQVTMMFWYRQQPGQSLTLIATANQGSEATYESGFVIDKFPISRPNLTFSTLTVSNMSPEDSSIYLCSVLVGETQYFGPGTRLLVL.